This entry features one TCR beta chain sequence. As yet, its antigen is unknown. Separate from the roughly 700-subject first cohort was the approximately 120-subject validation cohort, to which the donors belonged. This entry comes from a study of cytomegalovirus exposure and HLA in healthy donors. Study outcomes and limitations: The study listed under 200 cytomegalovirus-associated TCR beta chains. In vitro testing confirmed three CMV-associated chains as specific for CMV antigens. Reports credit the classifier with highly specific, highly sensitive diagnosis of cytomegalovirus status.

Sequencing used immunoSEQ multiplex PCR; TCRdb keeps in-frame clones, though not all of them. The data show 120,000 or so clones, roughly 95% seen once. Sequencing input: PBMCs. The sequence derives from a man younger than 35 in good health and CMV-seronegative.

CDR3 residues: CTITGDTEAFF. As DNA, the CDR3 is TGCACCATTACAGGGGACACTGAAGCTTTCTTT. The V and J genes are TRBV20-1 and TRBJ1-1; 7 bases are a match to TRBD1. Germline CDR1 reads DFQATT; CDR2 reads SNEGSKA (reference sequence). This CDR3 contains 11 residues.